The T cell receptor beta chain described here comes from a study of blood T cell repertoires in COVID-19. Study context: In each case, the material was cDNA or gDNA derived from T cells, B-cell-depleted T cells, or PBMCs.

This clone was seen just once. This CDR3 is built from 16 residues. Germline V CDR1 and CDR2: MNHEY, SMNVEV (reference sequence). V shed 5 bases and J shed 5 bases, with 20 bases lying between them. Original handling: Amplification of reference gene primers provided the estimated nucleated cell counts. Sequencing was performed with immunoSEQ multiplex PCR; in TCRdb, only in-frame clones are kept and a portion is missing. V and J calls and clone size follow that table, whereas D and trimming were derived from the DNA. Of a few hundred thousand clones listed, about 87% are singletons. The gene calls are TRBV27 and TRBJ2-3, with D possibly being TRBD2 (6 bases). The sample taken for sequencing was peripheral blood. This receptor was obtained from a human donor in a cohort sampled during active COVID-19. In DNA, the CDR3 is TGTGCCAGCAGTCCCCGAACGGGACTGCCAGGAGATACGCAGTATTTT. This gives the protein CASSPRTGLPGDTQYF.